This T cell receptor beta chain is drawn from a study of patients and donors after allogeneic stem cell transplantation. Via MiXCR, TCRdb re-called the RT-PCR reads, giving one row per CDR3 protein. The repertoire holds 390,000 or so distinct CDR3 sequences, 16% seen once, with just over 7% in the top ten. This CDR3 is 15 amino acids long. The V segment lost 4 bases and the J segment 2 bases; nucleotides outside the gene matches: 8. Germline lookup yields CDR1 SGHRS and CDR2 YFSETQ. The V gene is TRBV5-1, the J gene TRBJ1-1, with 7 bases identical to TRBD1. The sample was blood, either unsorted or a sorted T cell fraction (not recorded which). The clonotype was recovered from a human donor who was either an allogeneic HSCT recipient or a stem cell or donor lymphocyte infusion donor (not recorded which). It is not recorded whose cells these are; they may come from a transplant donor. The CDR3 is CASSGLTGINTEAFF. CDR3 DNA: TGCGCCAGCAGCGGGTTGACAGGGATAAACACTGAAGCTTTCTTT.